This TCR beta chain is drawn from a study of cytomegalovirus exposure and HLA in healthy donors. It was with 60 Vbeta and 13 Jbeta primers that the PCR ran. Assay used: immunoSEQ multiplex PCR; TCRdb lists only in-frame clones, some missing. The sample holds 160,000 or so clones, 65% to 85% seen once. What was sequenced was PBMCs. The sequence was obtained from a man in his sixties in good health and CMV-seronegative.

Written as DNA, the CDR3 is TGTGCCAGCTCACCTGCTCAAACCCCCGGGGGCACAGATACGCAGTATTTT. Amino acid sequence: CASSPAQTPGGTDTQYF. The rearrangement links TRBV18 to TRBJ2-3, with a weak D call TRBD2 (5 bases). There are 17 residues in the CDR3. The ends were cut back, 3 bases at V and 1 base at J, with 17 bases in the middle. Germline-derived CDR1 and CDR2 are KGHSH and LQKENI.